This T cell receptor beta chain is drawn from a study of OX40 agonist ivuxolimab in advanced cancers. V was pared by 5 bases and J by 7 bases, with 11 bases of the junction left unmatched. Per germline, CDR1 LGHNA and CDR2 YNFKEQ. The CDR3 runs 15 residues. Sequenced by immunoSEQ multiplex PCR; TCRdb stores in-frame clones only, minus some. The sample has fewer than 70,000 clones, around 84% seen once; the top ten hold 1.6%. Regarding this clone: Its target is not known.

Findings and caveats of the study: Antigens targeted by the expanded peripheral T cells were not determined. On average, CD8+ T cells showed a greater number of expanded clones than CD4+.

The origin of this receptor is an adult with an advanced solid tumor such as melanoma, head and neck, liver or kidney cancer. The sample was CD4+ or CD8+ T cells sorted from blood, taken in a trial of the OX40 agonist ivuxolimab. This sequence joins TRBV4-2 and TRBJ1-5, with TRBD1 matching over 7 bases. CDR3 in DNA: TGTGCCAGCAGCGCACTAGGGGGCCTGGGCCAGCCCCAGCATTTT. This encodes CASSALGGLGQPQHF.